This T cell receptor (beta chain) was obtained from a study of T cells in Graves' hyperthyroidism and ophthalmopathy. Amplification yielded TCR beta CDR3 regions, with RNA transcripts as the source. RT-PCR in the first round (using the HTBI primer set) targeted the TCR CDR3. TCRdb reanalysed the multiplex PCR reads using MiXCR and keeps one entry per CDR3 protein. The top ten hold about 15% of the sample, which has fewer than 600,000 distinct CDR3 sequences, approximately 15% seen once. CDR3 size: 16 residues. The germline gives CDR1 ENHRY, CDR2 SYGVKD. V lost 4 bases and J lost 4; bases outside the gene matches: 9.

The TCR was taken from a woman in her 40s with Graves' hyperthyroidism. The chain employs TRBV10-3 and TRBJ2-3; 9 bases line up with TRBD2. The sample taken for sequencing was blood. The CDR3 nucleotides read TGTGCCATCAGTGGGCGTAGCGGGAGTCTTGCAGATACGCAGTATTTT. Protein product: CAISGRSGSLADTQYF.